These 31 T cell receptor beta chains came from one sample sequenced in a study of prognosis after radiotherapy for stage I lung cancer. Two-round multiplex PCR, the amplification method, yielded TCR beta CDR3 from genomic DNA. The authors ran first-round PCR with primers specific to each TRBV and TRBJ gene. TCRdb independently ran MiXCR on the multiplex PCR reads; one entry per CDR3 protein. This table has around 15,000 distinct CDR3 sequences, around 15% appearing once. Material: PBMCs, obtained before or after stereotactic body radiation therapy (not recorded which). The receptors derive from a donor over 45 with non-small cell lung cancer.

This clonotype was seen ten or more times. This chain links TRBV18 with TRBJ2-1; TRBD2 matches 7 bases. In germline, CDR1 is KGHSH, CDR2 LQKENI. V was clipped by 2 bases and J by 5 bases; unmatched bases: 3. The CDR3 runs 14 residues. The CDR3: CASSPLRENNEQFF. The CDR3 DNA is TGTGCCAGCTCACCATTGCGGGAGAACAATGAGCAGTTCTTC.

The chain employs TRBV6-2 or TRBV6-3 and TRBJ2-1, with D hard to call. V lost 9 bases and J 0 bases, leaving 12 bases between the germline ends. The germline gives CDR1 MNHEY, CDR2 SVGEGT. There are 14 residues in the CDR3. This CDR3 is CASSSISSYNEQFF. CDR3 nucleotide sequence: TGTGCCAGTTCCTCTATAAGCTCCTACAATGAGCAGTTCTTC.

In its sample, this clonotype was seen many times. The chain uses TRBV19 and TRBJ2-3; the D call may be TRBD1 or TRBD2 (5 bases each). V was trimmed by 3 bases and J by 4 bases, leaving 8 bases between them. From germline, CDR1 is LNHDA and CDR2 SQIVND (reference sequence). This CDR3 spans 13 amino acids. CDR3 amino acids: CASSMRGPDTQYF. In nucleotides, the CDR3 is TGTGCCAGTAGTATGAGGGGCCCAGATACGCAGTATTTT.

As concerns this clonotype: Just one base apart from a much larger clone, this may be a read error. The genes are TRBV13 and TRBJ2-7; D may be TRBD2 (7 bases). The CDR3 sequence is 15 residues long. Germline V CDR1 and CDR2: PRHDT, FYEKMQ (reference sequence). CDR3 DNA sequence: TGTGCCAGCGGCTTAGCTTGGGGGGGCTCACGGGAGCAGTACTTC. Its protein product is CASGLAWGGSREQYF. Looking up the rest from reference TRBV13 and TRBJ2-7 gives the full variable domain: AAGVIQSPRHLIKEKRETATLKCYPIPRHDTVYWYQQGPGQDPQFLISFYEKMQSDKGSIPDRFSAQQFSDYHSELNMSSLELGDSALYFCASGLAWGGSREQYFGPGTRLTVT.

This sequence joins TRBV5-4 and TRBJ1-2; unclear D gene. There are 16 residues in the CDR3. Germline V gene sequence: CDR1 SGHNT, CDR2 YYREEE (reference sequence). Trimming stripped 4 bases from V and 0 bases from J, with 16 bases between. The chain's CDR3 is CASSPLGMQANYGYTF. DNA for the CDR3: TGTGCCAGCAGCCCCTTGGGGATGCAAGCTAACTATGGCTACACCTTC.

This clonotype was detected many times. The chain couples TRBV20-1 to TRBJ2-1; 11 positions match TRBD2. Germline CDR1 DFQATT, CDR2 SNEGSKA (reference sequence). This CDR3 contains 15 residues. After removal of 1 base from V and 10 bases from J, the junction contained 9 bases not matched to a gene. Here the CDR3 reads CSARGSSGRPGEQFF. In nucleotides, the CDR3 is TGCAGTGCTAGAGGCTCTAGCGGGAGGCCAGGAGAGCAGTTCTTC.

This clonotype has ten or more counts. V is TRBV30 and J is TRBJ1-2; D is perhaps TRBD1 (6 bases). The length of the CDR3 is 15 residues. From germline, CDR1 is GTSNPN and CDR2 SVGIG (reference sequence). With 0 bases removed from V and 2 bases from J, the gap between germline ends came to 13 bases. The CDR3 DNA follows: TGTGCCTGGAGTGTACAGGGCAGGAGAAACTATGGCTACACCTTC. This gives the protein CAWSVQGRRNYGYTF.

There are many counts of this clonotype. J is TRBJ2-1 and V is TRBV7-9, with 7 bases fitting TRBD2. Germline CDR1 and CDR2: SEHNR and FQNEAQ (reference sequence). V was clipped by 1 base and J by 8 bases; unmatched bases: 11. The CDR3 has 16 amino acids. CDR3 sequence (DNA): TGTGCCAGCAGCTTAGAACCAGGGCGGGCGGGGGATGAGCAGTTCTTC. This gives the protein CASSLEPGRAGDEQFF.

This clonotype was counted a few times. A much larger clone differs from this one at a single base, so this may be a read error. This sequence joins TRBV27 and TRBJ2-3; TRBD2 agrees at 11 bases. Germline lookup yields CDR1 MNHEY and CDR2 SMNVEV (reference sequence). The CDR3 runs 13 residues. The CDR3 sequence: CAGRLAGLGTQYF. The CDR3 DNA reads TGTGCCGGCAGACTAGCGGGATTGGGGACGCAGTATTTT.

This clonotype was observed many times. The genes are TRBV20-1 and TRBJ2-7, with 9 bases identical to TRBD2. Germline V gene data show CDR1 as DFQATT and CDR2 as SNEGSKA (reference sequence). The length of the CDR3 is 13 residues. The trim removed 2 bases at V and 4 bases at J, leaving 3 bases unmatched. CDR3 DNA sequence: TGCAGTGCTAGACTAGCGGGAATGTACGAGCAGTACTTC. The encoded protein is CSARLAGMYEQYF.

This clonotype was observed at least ten times. The chain is built from TRBV30 and TRBJ2-6, with 7 bases matching TRBD1. The germline V gene has CDR1 GTSNPN and CDR2 SVGIG (reference sequence). This CDR3 has 15 residues. J was trimmed by 4 bases and V by 1 base; bases with no gene match: 4. The CDR3 here is CAWSAEGAGANVLTF. The DNA for the CDR3 is TGTGCCTGGAGTGCTGAGGGGGCCGGGGCCAACGTCCTGACTTTC.

The table lists this clonotype with many counts. The gene calls are TRBV7-9 and TRBJ2-7, with 8 bases fitting TRBD1. The CDR3 has 15 amino acids. CDR1 is SEHNR and CDR2 is FQNEAQ in the germline V gene (reference sequence). V dropped 1 base and J dropped 4; count of bases not matched to a gene: 6. This CDR3 is CASSLEGTGSYEQYF. CDR3 nucleotides: TGTGCCAGCAGCTTAGAAGGGACAGGAAGTTACGAGCAGTACTTC. The entire variable domain, with the rest obtained from reference TRBV7-9 and TRBJ2-7, is as follows: DTGVSQNPRHKITKRGQNVTFRCDPISEHNRLYWYRQTLGQGPEFLTYFQNEAQLEKSRLLSDRFSAERPKGSFSTLEIQRTEQGDSAMYLCASSLEGTGSYEQYFGPGTRLTVT.

The genes are TRBV7-3 and TRBJ2-7; D not certain. CDR1 and CDR2 (germline): SGHTA, FQGTGA. Trimming left V 2 bases short and J 4 bases short, with 21 bases between. The CDR3 is 17 residues long. This CDR3 is CASSLGPSRSPSYEQYF. CDR3 coding DNA: TGTGCCAGCAGCTTAGGCCCCTCGCGATCCCCCTCTTACGAGCAGTACTTC. Full variable domain (rest looked up from reference TRBV7-3 and TRBJ2-7): GAGVSQTPSNKVTEKGKYVELRCDPISGHTALYWYRQSLGQGPEFLIYFQGTGAADDSGLPNDRFFAVRPEGSVSTLKIQRTERGDSAVYLCASSLGPSRSPSYEQYFGPGTRLTVT.

This clonotype was counted at least ten times. V and J are TRBV7-2 and TRBJ1-1, with D possibly being TRBD1 (6 bases). Germline loops: CDR1 SGHTA, CDR2 FQGNSA. This CDR3 comprises 13 residues. V was trimmed by 5 bases and J by 1 base, leaving 8 bases between them. CDR3 in amino acids: CASSQTGNTEAFF. The DNA of the CDR3 is TGTGCCAGCAGCCAGACAGGGAACACTGAAGCTTTCTTT.

There are many counts of this clonotype. This chain connects TRBV10-2 to TRBJ2-7; the D gene could be TRBD1 or TRBD2 (5 bases each). CDR1 and CDR2 (germline): WSHSY, SAAADI. V was trimmed by 4 bases and J by 5 bases, leaving 12 bases between them. This CDR3 is 13 amino acids long. CDR3 in DNA: TGCGCCAGCAGTGGCGAGGGGTTCCACGAGCAGTACTTC. It yields the protein CASSGEGFHEQYF.

This clonotype was picked up many times. This chain links TRBV20-1 with TRBJ1-3; D is perhaps TRBD1 (5 bases). Germline assignment: CDR1 DFQATT and CDR2 SNEGSKA (reference sequence). CDR3 length equals 14 residues. V lost 5 bases and J 4 bases, leaving 15 bases between the germline ends. CDR3 loop: CSARPDRTGNTIYF. In nucleotides, the CDR3 is TGCAGTGCTCGACCCGACAGAACAGGAAACACCATATATTTT.

Many counts were recorded for this clonotype. In nucleotides, the CDR3 is TGTGCCAGCAGCGCTAGCGGGATTAACAATGAGCAGTTCTTC. Translating it yields CASSASGINNEQFF. V usage is TRBV9 and J usage is TRBJ2-1; TRBD2 aligns across 9 bases. The V segment lost 3 bases and the J segment 5 bases; nucleotides outside the gene matches: 3. CDR3 length: 14 amino acids. The germline V gene encodes CDR1 SGDLS and CDR2 YYNGEE.

The chain couples TRBV28 to TRBJ1-5; D uncertain. Trimming left V 1 base short and J 9 bases short, with 16 bases between. The germline V gene encodes CDR1 MDHEN and CDR2 SYDVKM. The CDR3 extends over 15 amino acids. The CDR3 nucleotides read TGTGCCAGCAGTTTATTCCAGGTTTCCGAGTTGCCCCAGCATTTT. This codes for CASSLFQVSELPQHF.

This clonotype was observed many times. CDR3 residues: CSAQGDSGYTF. CDR3 nucleotides: TGCAGCGCCCAGGGGGACTCTGGCTACACCTTC. The chain combines TRBV29-1 with TRBJ1-2, with 7 nucleotides matching TRBD1. V was pared by 7 bases and J by 7 bases, with 6 bases of the junction left unmatched. Germline values: CDR1 SQVTM, CDR2 ANQGSEA. CDR3 length equals 11 residues.

V and J are TRBV2 and TRBJ2-7; D might be TRBD1 or TRBD2, each matching 7 bases. Germline V gene sequence: CDR1 SNHLY, CDR2 FYNNEI. V lost 9 bases and J lost 1, with 13 bases in between. The CDR3 covers 13 residues. The CDR3 DNA follows: TGTGCCAGACGAGCGGGACAGTCCTACGAGCAGTACTTC. It specifies CARRAGQSYEQYF.

This clonotype was picked up many times. This sequence joins TRBV27 and TRBJ2-1; TRBD1 might be the D (5 bases). This CDR3 contains 13 residues. CDR1 MNHEY and CDR2 SMNVEV come from the germline V gene (reference sequence). V shed 4 bases and J shed 9 bases, with 13 bases lying between them. The chain's CDR3 is CASSWAGHGEQFF. DNA for the CDR3: TGTGCCAGCAGTTGGGCAGGGCATGGTGAGCAGTTCTTC.

This clonotype was counted ten times or more. The chain recombines TRBV5-1 with TRBJ2-6; maybe TRBD1 (6 bases). There are 18 residues in the CDR3. V dropped 4 bases and J dropped 2 bases, with 19 bases sitting between them. Germline CDR1 SGHRS, CDR2 YFSETQ. CDR3 DNA sequence: TGCGCCAGCAGCGGATGGGCAGGGGATAAAACTGGGGCCAACGTCCTGACTTTC. This gives the protein CASSGWAGDKTGANVLTF.

This clonotype was seen ten or more times. The V gene is TRBV28, the J gene TRBJ2-3, with 8 bases identical to TRBD2. This CDR3 comprises 14 residues. Germline CDR1 is MDHEN and CDR2 is SYDVKM. J gave up 3 bases and V 2 bases, and 1 base lay outside the gene matches. The CDR3 nucleotides read TGTGCCAGCAGTTTACTAGCGGGTACAGATACGCAGTATTTT. Its protein product is CASSLLAGTDTQYF. The entire variable domain, with the rest obtained from reference TRBV28 and TRBJ2-3, is as follows: DVKVTQSSRYLVKRTGEKVFLECVQDMDHENMFWYRQDPGLGLRLIYFSYDVKMKEKGDIPEGYSVSREKKERFSLILESASTNQTSMYLCASSLLAGTDTQYFGPGTRLTVL.

This clonotype was recorded many times. The chain uses TRBV7-6 and TRBJ2-2; D may match TRBD1 or TRBD2 (5 bases each). Germline V CDR1 and CDR2: SGHVS, FNYEAQ. The CDR3 has 15 amino acids. The germline V and J ends were trimmed by 5 bases and 6 bases, with 16 bases remaining between them. CDR3 DNA sequence: TGTGCCAGCAGCCGAGGTGGGGGTCGGGCCGGGGAGCTGTTTTTT. This gives the protein CASSRGGGRAGELFF. Full variable domain (outside the CDR3, taken from reference TRBV7-6 and TRBJ2-2): GAGVSQSPRYKVTKRGQDVALRCDPISGHVSLYWYRQALGQGPEFLTYFNYEAQQDKSGLPNDRFSAERPEGSISTLTIQRTEQRDSAMYRCASSRGGGRAGELFFGEGSRLTVL.

Regarding this clonotype: A read error is likely, as this CDR3 ends without the conserved phenylalanine or tryptophan. The V and J genes are TRBV7-7 and TRBJ2-1; no clear D gene. Germline V gene lookup returns CDR1 SSHAT and CDR2 FNYEAQ (reference sequence). The CDR3 runs to 13 residues. CDR3 residues: CASSLATGNEQFS. In DNA form, the CDR3 reads TGTGCTAGCAGCTTAGCAACGGGCAATGAGCAGTTCTCC.

This clonotype was recorded many times. The V call is TRBV7-9, the J call TRBJ1-1; possible D gene TRBD1, 5 bases. The CDR3 sequence is 13 residues long. V lost 2 bases and J 10 bases, leaving 14 bases between the germline ends. The germline V gene has CDR1 SEHNR and CDR2 FQNEAQ (reference sequence). In nucleotides, the CDR3 is TGTGCCAGCAGCTTATATACAGGCTCGGGAGCTTTCTTT. Translating gives CASSLYTGSGAFF.

This clonotype was found many times. The chain is built from TRBV11-2 and TRBJ2-1; 9 positions match TRBD2. V dropped 5 bases and J dropped 4; count of bases not matched to a gene: 6. The germline CDR1 and CDR2 sequences are SGHAT and FQNNGV. This CDR3 has 15 amino acids. CDR3 protein: CASSPNSGGYNEQFF. The CDR3, as DNA: TGTGCCAGCAGCCCCAATAGCGGGGGATACAATGAGCAGTTCTTC.

At least ten counts were recorded for this clonotype. The chain links TRBV4-1 to TRBJ2-7, with 7 bases lining up with TRBD1. V dropped 4 bases and J dropped 4; count of bases not matched to a gene: 10. The germline CDR1 and CDR2 sequences are MGHRA and YSYEKL. The CDR3 consists of 15 residues. The CDR3: CASSPGTADRYEQYV. CDR3 nucleotides: TGCGCCAGCAGCCCCGGGACAGCGGATAGGTACGAGCAGTACGTC.

The V call is TRBV19, the J call TRBJ1-5; 8 bases match TRBD1. Germline lookup yields CDR1 LNHDA and CDR2 SQIVND (reference sequence). CDR3 length: 14 residues. V dropped 5 bases and J dropped 2; count of bases not matched to a gene: 2. The CDR3 sequence: CASSQGAGNQPQHF. CDR3 DNA sequence: TGTGCCAGTAGTCAGGGGGCCGGCAATCAGCCCCAGCATTTT. Supplemented by reference TRBV19 and TRBJ1-5, the full variable domain reads DGGITQSPKYLFRKEGQNVTLSCEQNLNHDAMYWYRQDPGQGLRLIYYSQIVNDFQKGDIAEGYSVSREKKESFPLTVTSAQKNPTAFYLCASSQGAGNQPQHFGDGTRLSIL.

This clonotype was seen at least ten times. This chain uses TRBV28 with TRBJ1-5; unclear D gene. Trimming stripped 6 bases from V and 4 bases from J, with 7 bases between. The germline V gene encodes CDR1 MDHEN and CDR2 SYDVKM. The CDR3 is 12 amino acids. The CDR3 is CASSYMNQPQHF. CDR3 coding DNA: TGTGCCAGCAGCTACATGAATCAGCCCCAGCATTTT.

In its sample, this clonotype was seen many times. CDR3 sequence: CASSLGGSLNEQFF. The CDR3 coding sequence is TGTGCCAGCAGTTTGGGCGGGAGTCTCAATGAGCAGTTCTTC. The V and J genes are TRBV6-9 and TRBJ2-1, with 7 bases lining up with TRBD2. This CDR3 is 14 amino acids long. CDR1 is MNHGY, CDR2 SVAAGI, per germline. Trimming at V came to 4 bases and at J to 6 bases, leaving 6 bases not matched to a gene.